A selection of T cell receptor beta chains follows, all from one sample in a study of blood T cell repertoires in COVID-19. Measured with immunoSEQ multiplex PCR; TCRdb has only the in-frame clones, and not every one. The profile shows around 300,000 clones, around 89% of them singletons. The sequenced material came from peripheral blood. These receptor sequences come from a woman aged 25 to 39 with COVID-19, enrolled during active disease. CDR3s include the opening cysteine and the closing phenylalanine or tryptophan. Fields, in order: J gene, V gene, clone size, D gene, CDR3 DNA, CDR3 protein. A D gene is named only where the DNA matches it firmly. Expanded clones get a size class; other rows say once, few or many, or leave the size out.

j_call: TRBJ2-2
v_call: TRBV15
clone_size: NA
d_call: NA
cdr3_nt: TGTGCCACCAGCAACAAGAACACCGGGGAGCTGTTTTTT
cdr3_aa: CATSNKNTGELFF

j_call: TRBJ2-5
v_call: TRBV4-2
clone_size: NA
d_call: TRBD2
cdr3_nt: TGTGCCAGCAGCCAAGACGACGGGGGGGAGACCCAGTACTTC
cdr3_aa: CASSQDDGGETQYF

j_call: TRBJ2-2
v_call: TRBV7-6
clone_size: once
d_call: NA
cdr3_nt: TGTGCCAGCAGCTTAGGGCCGGGAACCGGGGAGCTGTTTTTT
cdr3_aa: CASSLGPGTGELFF

j_call: TRBJ2-1
v_call: TRBV11-3
clone_size: NA
d_call: NA
cdr3_nt: TGTGCCAGCAGCTTAGAAGGACAAAGTAATGAGCAGTTCTTC
cdr3_aa: CASSLEGQSNEQFF

j_call: TRBJ2-1
v_call: TRBV19
clone_size: NA
d_call: NA
cdr3_nt: TGTGCCAGTACTTGGAGCTCCTACAATGAGCAGTTCTTC
cdr3_aa: CASTWSSYNEQFF

j_call: TRBJ2-5
v_call: TRBV9
clone_size: NA
d_call: TRBD2
cdr3_nt: TGTGCCAGCAGCGTAGGGATTAGCGGGGGGGTCAGGGAGACCCAGTACTTC
cdr3_aa: CASSVGISGGVRETQYF

j_call: TRBJ1-2
v_call: TRBV6-5
clone_size: NA
d_call: TRBD1
cdr3_nt: TGTGCCAGCAGTTGGGACAGCGCTAACTATGGCTACACCTTC
cdr3_aa: CASSWDSANYGYTF

j_call: TRBJ1-1
v_call: TRBV18
clone_size: few
d_call: NA
cdr3_nt: TGTGCCAGCTCGCCGACAGGGAACACTGAAGCTTTCTTT
cdr3_aa: CASSPTGNTEAFF

j_call: TRBJ2-5
v_call: TRBV11-2
clone_size: NA
d_call: NA
cdr3_nt: TGTGCCAGCAGGGGAGGTATGGGAGAGACCCAGTACTTC
cdr3_aa: CASRGGMGETQYF

j_call: TRBJ1-6
v_call: TRBV30
clone_size: NA
d_call: TRBD1
cdr3_nt: TGTGCCTGGAGGAGAGACAGGGGCAATTCACCCCTCCACTTT
cdr3_aa: CAWRRDRGNSPLHF

j_call: TRBJ2-2
v_call: TRBV7-6
clone_size: NA
d_call: TRBD1
cdr3_nt: TGTGCCAGCAGCTTGACGGACAGGGCCACCGGGGAGCTGTTTTTT
cdr3_aa: CASSLTDRATGELFF

j_call: TRBJ2-2
v_call: TRBV2
clone_size: NA
d_call: NA
cdr3_nt: TGTGCCAGCAGTGGACCTCTAGGCGGGGAGCTGTTTTTT
cdr3_aa: CASSGPLGGELFF

j_call: TRBJ1-5
v_call: TRBV5-5
clone_size: NA
d_call: TRBD1
cdr3_nt: TGTGCCAGCAGCTCGTCTTCGACAGGGGGATTAACAATGCAGCCCCAGCATTTT
cdr3_aa: CASSSSSTGGLTMQPQHF

j_call: TRBJ2-3
v_call: TRBV4-3
clone_size: NA
d_call: NA
cdr3_nt: TGCGCCAGCAGCCAATTCCTAGGGGCGCAGGGGACAGATACGCAGTATTTT
cdr3_aa: CASSQFLGAQGTDTQYF

j_call: TRBJ1-1
v_call: TRBV29-1
clone_size: NA
d_call: TRBD1
cdr3_nt: TGCAGCGGGAGGGACAGAAGATCGAACACTGAAGCTTTCTTT
cdr3_aa: CSGRDRRSNTEAFF

j_call: TRBJ1-3
v_call: TRBV6-5
clone_size: NA
d_call: NA
cdr3_nt: TGTGCCAGCTACCAAGCGGTCGTCGAGACCATATATTTT
cdr3_aa: CASYQAVVETIYF

j_call: TRBJ2-6
v_call: TRBV5-1
clone_size: NA
d_call: NA
cdr3_nt: TGCGCCAGCAGCTTGGATGGGGGGACCGGGGCCAACGTCCTGACTTTC
cdr3_aa: CASSLDGGTGANVLTF

j_call: TRBJ1-4
v_call: TRBV27
clone_size: once
d_call: TRBD1
cdr3_nt: TGTGCCAGCAGTTCCCAGGGGGTAGATGAAAAACTGTTTTTT
cdr3_aa: CASSSQGVDEKLFF

j_call: TRBJ2-1
v_call: TRBV24-1
clone_size: NA
d_call: TRBD2
cdr3_nt: TGTGCCACCAGTGACAAGATAGCGGGGGGCGCCTACAATGAGCAGTTCTTC
cdr3_aa: CATSDKIAGGAYNEQFF

j_call: TRBJ1-4
v_call: TRBV6-5
clone_size: NA
d_call: NA
cdr3_nt: TGTGCCAGCAGTTCGGGGGGGGCGGCTAATGAAAAACTGTTTTTT
cdr3_aa: CASSSGGAANEKLFF

j_call: TRBJ2-3
v_call: TRBV7-2
clone_size: NA
d_call: TRBD2
cdr3_nt: TGTGCCAGCAGCCAGACTAGCGGGGGCGGGACGCAGTATTTT
cdr3_aa: CASSQTSGGGTQYF

j_call: TRBJ2-3
v_call: TRBV4-3
clone_size: NA
d_call: NA
cdr3_nt: TGCGCCAGCAGCCAGGGACTCACCAGCACAGATACGCAGTATTTT
cdr3_aa: CASSQGLTSTDTQYF

j_call: TRBJ2-7
v_call: TRBV18
clone_size: once
d_call: NA
cdr3_nt: TGTGCCAGCTCACCCGGAGGTACTCTCAGCTACGAGCAGTACTTC
cdr3_aa: CASSPGGTLSYEQYF

j_call: TRBJ1-4
v_call: TRBV7-2
clone_size: NA
d_call: NA
cdr3_nt: TGTGCCAGCAGCTTGGGAGACCGGGGTGGAAGTGAAAAACTGTTTTTT
cdr3_aa: CASSLGDRGGSEKLFF

j_call: TRBJ2-3
v_call: TRBV6-9
clone_size: NA
d_call: NA
cdr3_nt: TGTGCCAGCAGTCCCATTTATTCCTCAATCAGGGGTGGCGGCACAGATACGCAGTATTTT
cdr3_aa: CASSPIYSSIRGGGTDTQYF

j_call: TRBJ1-2
v_call: TRBV2
clone_size: once
d_call: NA
cdr3_nt: TGTGCCAGCAGTGAACAGGGATACTATGGCTACACCTTC
cdr3_aa: CASSEQGYYGYTF

j_call: TRBJ1-5
v_call: TRBV21-1
clone_size: once
d_call: NA
cdr3_nt: TGTGCCAGCAGCAAAACTGGCAGGGAAAAGGCTCAGCCCCAGCATTTT
cdr3_aa: CASSKTGREKAQPQHF

j_call: TRBJ1-4
v_call: TRBV6-2/TRBV6-3
clone_size: once
d_call: NA
cdr3_nt: TGTGCCAGCAGTTCCGTTGATCGGGATGAAAAACTGTTTTTT
cdr3_aa: CASSSVDRDEKLFF

j_call: TRBJ2-7
v_call: TRBV9
clone_size: NA
d_call: TRBD1
cdr3_nt: TGTGCCAGCAGCCCCTCAGGGGGAACCTACGAGCAGTACTTC
cdr3_aa: CASSPSGGTYEQYF

j_call: TRBJ2-2
v_call: TRBV6-5
clone_size: NA
d_call: NA
cdr3_nt: TGTGCCAGCAGTTCGGGCAGGGTGTCCGGGGAGCTGTTTTTT
cdr3_aa: CASSSGRVSGELFF

j_call: TRBJ1-2
v_call: TRBV6-5
clone_size: NA
d_call: NA
cdr3_nt: TGTGCCAGCAGAGAGGACAGTTCCTATGGCTACACCTTC
cdr3_aa: CASREDSSYGYTF

j_call: TRBJ1-2
v_call: TRBV15
clone_size: NA
d_call: NA
cdr3_nt: TGTGCCACCAGCAGAGTGGGGGGGTATGGCTACACCTTC
cdr3_aa: CATSRVGGYGYTF

j_call: TRBJ1-1
v_call: TRBV30
clone_size: NA
d_call: NA
cdr3_nt: TGTGCCTGGAGTGTGATAGGGGGCACTGAAGCTTTCTTT
cdr3_aa: CAWSVIGGTEAFF

j_call: TRBJ2-2
v_call: TRBV18
clone_size: NA
d_call: NA
cdr3_nt: TGTGCCAGCTCACCCGGGACACCGGACACCGGGGAGCTGTTTTTT
cdr3_aa: CASSPGTPDTGELFF

j_call: TRBJ1-5
v_call: TRBV2
clone_size: NA
d_call: NA
cdr3_nt: TGTGCCAGCAGGGGCAGGGTTAGCAATCAGCCCCAGCATTTT
cdr3_aa: CASRGRVSNQPQHF

j_call: TRBJ1-2
v_call: TRBV3-1/TRBV3-2
clone_size: few
d_call: TRBD1
cdr3_nt: TGTGCCAGCAGCCAAGCGGACAGGAGCCCCTATGGCTACACCTTC
cdr3_aa: CASSQADRSPYGYTF

j_call: TRBJ2-5
v_call: TRBV28
clone_size: NA
d_call: NA
cdr3_nt: TGTGCCAGCAGTTCAGCAGGGGCAGAGACCCAGTACTTC
cdr3_aa: CASSSAGAETQYF

j_call: TRBJ2-1
v_call: TRBV30
clone_size: NA
d_call: TRBD1
cdr3_nt: TGTGCCTGGGGACAGGGAAATGAGCAGTTCTTC
cdr3_aa: CAWGQGNEQFF

j_call: TRBJ2-3
v_call: TRBV5-5
clone_size: NA
d_call: NA
cdr3_nt: TGTGCCAGCAGCTTTTCGGCAGATACGCAGTATTTT
cdr3_aa: CASSFSADTQYF

j_call: TRBJ2-3
v_call: TRBV4-2
clone_size: NA
d_call: NA
cdr3_nt: TGTGCCAGCAGCCAGCAACTAAGCACAGATACGCAGTATTTT
cdr3_aa: CASSQQLSTDTQYF

j_call: TRBJ1-2
v_call: TRBV13
clone_size: NA
d_call: NA
cdr3_nt: TGTGCCAGCAGCTCTAATCGGGGGTCGGGCGCGGGGTGCTACACCTTC
cdr3_aa: CASSSNRGSGAGCYTF

j_call: TRBJ1-1
v_call: TRBV11-2
clone_size: NA
d_call: TRBD1
cdr3_nt: TGTGCCAGCAGCTTAGATCGGACAGGGGCACCCACTGAAGCTTTCTTT
cdr3_aa: CASSLDRTGAPTEAFF

j_call: TRBJ2-5
v_call: TRBV2
clone_size: NA
d_call: TRBD1
cdr3_nt: TGTGCCAGCAGTGAAGAGAAGGGGGCCTACCAGACCCAGTACTTC
cdr3_aa: CASSEEKGAYQTQYF

j_call: TRBJ1-2
v_call: TRBV19
clone_size: NA
d_call: NA
cdr3_nt: TGTGCCAGTAGTGATCGAGGCAGAAACTATGGCTACACCTTC
cdr3_aa: CASSDRGRNYGYTF

j_call: TRBJ2-5
v_call: TRBV2
clone_size: NA
d_call: TRBD2
cdr3_nt: TGTGCCAGCATAGCTAGGGGTCTTCGCGGGGGGGCCTTGGAGACCCAGTACTTC
cdr3_aa: CASIARGLRGGALETQYF